This T cell receptor beta chain stems from a study of human T cells and chemical hapten exposure. Study-wide background: Sensitization was performed using 2% DPC on a roughly 2 cm by roughly 2 cm upper inner arm skin site. Study results and limitations: TCRs whose frequency exceeded 1 in 1000 remained the same following DPC sensitization. Alopecia affected the donors, so their immune response may differ from healthy people's.

This clonotype was seen ten or more times. Its antigen is currently unknown. The study used a library that attached unique molecular identifiers to individual cDNA molecules. TCRdb analysed the RACE reads with MiXCR anew, one entry per CDR3 protein. The data hold about 84,000 distinct CDR3 sequences, with more than 9% observed a single time. Time point of the sample: patch test 2, 6 weeks after DPC sensitization. Treatment meaning: therapeutic diphenylcyclopropenone sensitization with weekly scalp DPC. The CDR3 is 14 amino acids. V trimming: 3 bases; J trimming: 4 bases; junction bases outside the gene matches: 4. In germline, CDR1 is MNHNS, CDR2 SASEGT.

Sequenced here: whole blood, sampled in connection with sensitization to the hapten diphenylcyclopropenone (DPC). This chain joins TRBV6-1 and TRBJ2-5; 8 nucleotides match TRBD2. This TCR was recovered from a woman in her 50s with alopecia areata. Some clones in this sample may be carry-over from other donors' samples. This CDR3 reads CASSEELAGETQYF. The CDR3 DNA is TGTGCCAGCAGTGAGGAGCTAGCGGGAGAGACCCAGTACTTC.